This is a list of T cell receptor beta chains from one sample in a study of T-cell memory formation after mild COVID-19. TCRdb analysed the 5' RACE reads with MiXCR anew, one entry per CDR3 protein. Here the sample spans about 57,000 distinct CDR3 sequences, 10% to 15% being singletons. Sequencing used PBMCs or a T cell subset sorted from them (not recorded which). The receptors originated from a man between 18 and 29 years old who had mild COVID-19 (a few samples of this study predate the infection). Cell type and time point are not known. CDR3s include the opening cysteine and the closing phenylalanine or tryptophan. The D gene is left open where the match is weak. The listing skips clone size in some rows; elsewhere it reads once, few, many or a size class.

d_call j_call v_call clone_size cdr3_aa cdr3_nt
TRBD1 TRBJ1-5 TRBV6-2/TRBV6-3 few CASSRLTGGLAQPQHF TGTGCCAGCAGTCGCCTGACAGGGGGCTTAGCTCAGCCCCAGCATTTT
. TRBJ2-3 TRBV7-8 many CASSLDQPRPGDTQYF TGTGCCAGCAGCTTAGATCAGCCTCGCCCCGGAGATACGCAGTATTTT
. TRBJ2-1 TRBV24-1 few CATSDLGGNSYNEQFF TGTGCCACCAGTGATTTGGGGGGGAACTCCTACAATGAGCAGTTCTTC
TRBD1 TRBJ2-3 TRBV5-5 . CASSIDRAADTQYF TGTGCCAGCAGCATCGACAGGGCGGCAGATACGCAGTATTTT
. TRBJ1-3 TRBV2 few CASSDRGSLPGNTIYF TGTGCCAGCAGTGACAGGGGATCTTTACCTGGAAACACCATATATTTT
. TRBJ2-5 TRBV12-3/TRBV12-4 few CASGLQETQYF TGTGCCAGCGGGCTCCAAGAGACCCAGTACTTC
. TRBJ1-2 TRBV2 . CASSERGDYGYTF TGTGCCAGCAGTGAACGCGGGGACTATGGCTACACCTTC
. TRBJ2-5 TRBV7-9 many CASSFSGGRETQYF TGTGCCAGCAGCTTTTCAGGGGGGAGAGAGACCCAGTACTTC
. TRBJ1-1 TRBV20-1 . CSAGYTEAFF TGCAGTGCAGGGTACACTGAAGCTTTCTTT
TRBD2 TRBJ2-5 TRBV5-1 many CASATTGGAFQTQYF TGCGCCAGCGCCACGACCGGGGGGGCTTTTCAGACCCAGTACTTC
. TRBJ2-1 TRBV20-1 few CSATIGGGAANEQFF TGCAGTGCTACTATAGGTGGCGGGGCCGCAAATGAGCAGTTCTTC
. TRBJ2-7 TRBV4-3 many CASSQDGQIYEQYF TGCGCCAGCAGCCAAGACGGCCAGATCTACGAGCAGTACTTC
. TRBJ1-2 TRBV7-9 . CALTRRELYGYTF TGTGCCTTAACACGACGAGAACTTTATGGCTACACCTTC
TRBD2 TRBJ2-3 TRBV12-3/TRBV12-4 few CASTNARGGQQDTQYF TGTGCCAGCACCAATGCCCGGGGGGGCCAACAAGATACGCAGTATTTT
. TRBJ1-2 TRBV12-3/TRBV12-4 . CASTQRRGGLGGYTF TGTGCCAGCACCCAGCGGCGGGGGGGGCTCGGTGGCTACACCTTC
TRBD2 TRBJ2-1 TRBV6-4 . CASSDLAGSNEQFF TGTGCCAGCAGTGATCTAGCGGGGTCCAATGAGCAGTTCTTC
TRBD1 TRBJ1-2 TRBV7-2 . CASSQTGYYGYTF TGTGCCAGCAGCCAGACAGGGTACTATGGCTACACCTTC
TRBD1 TRBJ2-5 TRBV7-9 many CASSPRARGETQYF TGTGCCAGCAGCCCGAGGGCCAGGGGGGAGACCCAGTACTTC
. TRBJ2-7 TRBV13 . CASSWSLYF TGTGCCAGCAGTTGGAGTCTTTATTTC
TRBD1 TRBJ2-1 TRBV9 many CASSVRPGQYEQFF TGTGCCAGCAGCGTAAGACCGGGACAGTATGAGCAGTTCTTC
TRBD1 TRBJ2-7 TRBV20-1 . CSAWGGQGPQQYF TGCAGTGCTTGGGGGGGACAGGGGCCCCAGCAGTACTTC
. TRBJ2-3 TRBV11-3 . CASSLDPPTGSFTDTQYF TGTGCCAGCAGCTTAGATCCCCCAACAGGGTCCTTCACAGATACGCAGTATTTT
. TRBJ1-5 TRBV12-3/TRBV12-4 few CASSLRGSNQPQHF TGTGCCAGCAGTTTGAGGGGTAGCAATCAGCCCCAGCATTTT
. TRBJ2-1 TRBV7-6 few CASSLVAGLSPGEQFF TGTGCCAGCAGCTTAGTTGCTGGACTATCTCCGGGTGAGCAGTTCTTC
. TRBJ1-2 TRBV5-1 . CASSLVGARGYTF TGCGCCAGCAGCTTGGTAGGGGCGCGAGGCTACACCTTC
TRBD2 TRBJ2-1 TRBV4-2 . CASSQEATSGGNEQFF TGTGCCAGCAGCCAAGAAGCGACTAGCGGGGGCAATGAGCAGTTCTTC
. TRBJ2-2 TRBV29-1 many CSVCTAANTGELFF TGCAGCGTTTGTACGGCCGCGAACACCGGGGAGCTGTTTTTT
TRBD2 TRBJ2-5 TRBV7-2 few CASSPPPGTSGDQETQYF TGTGCCAGCAGCCCCCCTCCCGGGACTAGCGGGGACCAAGAGACCCAGTACTTC
. TRBJ2-7 TRBV7-9 few CASALSAVSYEQYF TGTGCCAGCGCCCTCTCTGCAGTCTCCTACGAGCAGTACTTC
. TRBJ1-3 TRBV12-3/TRBV12-4 few CASSYRSSGNTIYF TGTGCCAGCAGTTACAGGAGCTCTGGAAACACCATATATTTT
. TRBJ2-5 TRBV28 . CATSSGQNRQETQYF TGTGCCACCTCCTCAGGACAGAACCGCCAAGAGACCCAGTACTTC
. TRBJ1-1 TRBV28 . CASSFSDRGAFF TGTGCCAGCAGTTTTTCGGACCGGGGGGCTTTCTTT
. TRBJ1-2 TRBV7-9 . CASSLGLDTLYGYTF TGTGCCAGCAGCTTAGGTCTGGACACTCTCTATGGCTACACCTTC
. TRBJ1-1 TRBV3-1 . CASSLNEGHGREAFF TGTGCCAGCAGCCTCAATGAGGGGCACGGCCGTGAAGCTTTCTTT
. TRBJ2-1 TRBV28 . CAGSGTLTYNEQFF TGTGCCGGTTCCGGGACTCTGACCTACAATGAGCAGTTCTTC
TRBD2 TRBJ2-4 TRBV7-2 many CASSLTSGGSKNIQYF TGTGCCAGCAGCCTGACTAGCGGGGGCTCCAAAAACATTCAGTACTTC
. TRBJ2-5 TRBV18 few CASSPARETQYF TGTGCCAGCTCACCGGCGCGGGAGACCCAGTACTTC
TRBD2 TRBJ2-1 TRBV7-2 many CASSRGLAGGNEQFF TGTGCCAGCAGCCGGGGACTAGCGGGGGGGAATGAGCAGTTCTTC
. TRBJ1-2 TRBV9 . CASSVGVSYTF TGTGCCAGCAGCGTAGGGGTTAGCTACACCTTC
. TRBJ1-3 TRBV3-1 . CASSQPLFEAGNTIYF TGTGCCAGCAGCCAACCCCTCTTTGAGGCTGGAAACACCATATATTTT
. TRBJ1-5 TRBV12-3/TRBV12-4 . CASSLGGGGNQPQHF TGTGCCAGCAGTTTAGGAGGCGGTGGCAATCAGCCCCAGCATTTT
. TRBJ1-1 TRBV6-5 . CASRLNTEAFF TGTGCCAGCAGGCTCAACACTGAAGCTTTCTTT
TRBD1 TRBJ2-4 TRBV7-2 . CASSYRGQNIQYF TGTGCCAGCAGCTACAGGGGGCAAAACATTCAGTACTTC
. TRBJ2-3 TRBV11-3 . CASSYRRTDTQYF TGTGCCAGCAGCTATCGGCGCACAGATACGCAGTATTTT
. TRBJ2-7 TRBV6-2/TRBV6-3 . CASSRPKPGLSYEQYF TGTGCCAGCAGCAGGCCTAAACCGGGACTTTCCTACGAGCAGTACTTC
. TRBJ2-3 TRBV4-3 few CASSQDPSSTDTQYF TGCGCCAGCAGCCAAGATCCCTCTAGCACAGATACGCAGTATTTT
TRBD2 TRBJ2-5 TRBV11-2 few CASSRPSGGTQYF TGTGCCAGCAGCAGGCCTAGCGGGGGTACCCAGTACTTC
TRBD2 TRBJ2-3 TRBV20-1 . CSASRTSGATDTQYF TGCAGTGCTAGTAGGACTAGCGGGGCTACAGATACGCAGTATTTT
TRBD2 TRBJ2-1 TRBV10-3 . CAIRKAGGSDEQFF TGTGCCATCAGGAAAGCGGGGGGCTCGGATGAGCAGTTCTTC
. TRBJ2-2 TRBV11-1 . CASSSRGENTGELFF TGTGCCAGCAGTTCTAGGGGAGAGAACACCGGGGAGCTGTTTTTT